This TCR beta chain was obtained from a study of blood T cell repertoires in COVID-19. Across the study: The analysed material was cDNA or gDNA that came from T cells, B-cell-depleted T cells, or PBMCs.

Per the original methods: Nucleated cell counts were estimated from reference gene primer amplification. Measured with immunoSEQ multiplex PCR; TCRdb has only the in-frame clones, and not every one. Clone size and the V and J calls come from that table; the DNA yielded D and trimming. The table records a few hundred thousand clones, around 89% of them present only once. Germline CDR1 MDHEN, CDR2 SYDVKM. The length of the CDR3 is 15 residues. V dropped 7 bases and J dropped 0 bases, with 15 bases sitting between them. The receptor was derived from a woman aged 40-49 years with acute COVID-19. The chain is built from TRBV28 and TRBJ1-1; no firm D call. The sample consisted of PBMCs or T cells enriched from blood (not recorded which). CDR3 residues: CASNPGSGMNTEAFF. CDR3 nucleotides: TGTGCCAGCAACCCCGGGTCGGGGATGAACACTGAAGCTTTCTTT.